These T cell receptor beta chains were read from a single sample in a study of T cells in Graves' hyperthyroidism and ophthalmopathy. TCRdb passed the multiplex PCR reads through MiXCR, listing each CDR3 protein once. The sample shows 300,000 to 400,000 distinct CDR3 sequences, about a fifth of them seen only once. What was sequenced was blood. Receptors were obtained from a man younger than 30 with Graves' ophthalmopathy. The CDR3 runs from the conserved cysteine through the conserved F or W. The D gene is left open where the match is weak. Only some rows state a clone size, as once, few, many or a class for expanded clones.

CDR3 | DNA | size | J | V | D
CASSETGMQGYTF | TGTGCCAGCAGTGAAACAGGGATGCAGGGCTACACCTTC | many | TRBJ1-2 | TRBV6-1 | -
CASSADAGVDSPLHF | TGTGCCAGCAGCGCGGACGCAGGGGTAGACTCACCCCTCCACTTT | many | TRBJ1-6 | TRBV7-2 | -
CATLGGQGYNQPQHF | TGTGCCACCCTGGGGGGACAGGGGTACAATCAGCCCCAGCATTTT | few | TRBJ1-5 | TRBV19 | TRBD1
CASSPTWFSVGETQYF | TGTGCCAGCAGTCCTACCTGGTTCAGTGTGGGAGAGACCCAGTACTTC | few | TRBJ2-5 | TRBV5-8 | -
CASSQDGQRGGDEQFF | TGTGCCAGCAGCCAAGATGGCCAGCGGGGGGGCGATGAGCAGTTCTTC | - | TRBJ2-1 | TRBV4-2 | TRBD2
CASSPPTGNTIYF | TGTGCCAGCTCACCACCGACTGGAAACACCATATATTTT | many | TRBJ1-3 | TRBV18 | -
CASSLEAPPLGNTIYF | TGCGCCAGCAGCTTGGAGGCTCCTCCTCTGGGAAACACCATATATTTT | many | TRBJ1-3 | TRBV5-1 | -
CASSLGARDYGYTF | TGTGCCAGCAGCTTAGGGGCCAGGGACTATGGCTACACCTTC | - | TRBJ1-2 | TRBV7-2 | -
CASTTGAGGAFF | TGTGCCAGCACCACGGGGGCCGGCGGAGCTTTCTTT | few | TRBJ1-1 | TRBV27 | -
CASSQGGDYGYTF | TGTGCCAGCAGTCAGGGTGGGGACTATGGCTACACCTTC | many | TRBJ1-2 | TRBV12-3/TRBV12-4 | -
CASSSRLYNEQFF | TGCGCCAGCAGCTCCCGACTGTACAATGAGCAGTTCTTC | many | TRBJ2-1 | TRBV5-1 | -